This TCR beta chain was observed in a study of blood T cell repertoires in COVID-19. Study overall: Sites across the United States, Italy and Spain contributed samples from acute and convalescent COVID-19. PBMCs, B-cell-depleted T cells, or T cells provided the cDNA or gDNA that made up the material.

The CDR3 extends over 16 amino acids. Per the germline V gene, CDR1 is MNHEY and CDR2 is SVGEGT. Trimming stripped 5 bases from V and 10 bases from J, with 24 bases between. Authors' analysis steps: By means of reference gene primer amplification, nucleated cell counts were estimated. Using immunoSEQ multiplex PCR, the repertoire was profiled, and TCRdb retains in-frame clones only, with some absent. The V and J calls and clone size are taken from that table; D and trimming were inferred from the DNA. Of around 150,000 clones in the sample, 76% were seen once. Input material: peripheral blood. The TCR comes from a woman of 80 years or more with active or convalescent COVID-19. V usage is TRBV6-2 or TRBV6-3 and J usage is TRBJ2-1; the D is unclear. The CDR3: CASSLPLAASYREQFF. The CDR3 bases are TGTGCCAGCAGTCTCCCTCTTGCGGCCTCTTACCGAGAGCAGTTCTTC.